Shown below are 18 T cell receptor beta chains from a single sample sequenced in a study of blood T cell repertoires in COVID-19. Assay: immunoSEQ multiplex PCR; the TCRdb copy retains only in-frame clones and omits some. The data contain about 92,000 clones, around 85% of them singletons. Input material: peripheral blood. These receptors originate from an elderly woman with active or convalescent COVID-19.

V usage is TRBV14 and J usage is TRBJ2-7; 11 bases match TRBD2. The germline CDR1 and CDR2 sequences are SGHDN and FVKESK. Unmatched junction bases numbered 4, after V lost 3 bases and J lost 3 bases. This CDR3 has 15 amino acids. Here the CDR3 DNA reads TGTGCCAGCAGCCAGTTAGCGGGGGGGAGCTACGAGCAGTACTTC. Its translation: CASSQLAGGSYEQYF.

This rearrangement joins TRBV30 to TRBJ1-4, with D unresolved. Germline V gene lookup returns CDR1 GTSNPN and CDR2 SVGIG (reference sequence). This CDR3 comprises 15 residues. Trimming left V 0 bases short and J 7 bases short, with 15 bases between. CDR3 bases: TGTGCCTGGAGTGTACCTCGGGGTAATGGTGAAAAACTGTTTTTT. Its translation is CAWSVPRGNGEKLFF.

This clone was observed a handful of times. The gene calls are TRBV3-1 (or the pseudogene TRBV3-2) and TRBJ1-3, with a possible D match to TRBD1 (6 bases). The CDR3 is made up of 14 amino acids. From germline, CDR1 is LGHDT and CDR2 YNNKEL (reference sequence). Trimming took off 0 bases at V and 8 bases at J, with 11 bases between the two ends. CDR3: CASSQEGAGYTIYF. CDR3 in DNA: TGTGCCAGCAGCCAAGAGGGGGCTGGTTACACCATATATTTT.

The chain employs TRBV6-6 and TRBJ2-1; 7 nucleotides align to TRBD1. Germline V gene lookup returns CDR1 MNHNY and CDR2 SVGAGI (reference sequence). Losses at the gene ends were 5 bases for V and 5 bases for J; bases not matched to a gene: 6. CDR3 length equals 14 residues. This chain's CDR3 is CASSGGQANNEQFF. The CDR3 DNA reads TGTGCCAGCAGTGGAGGACAGGCCAACAATGAGCAGTTCTTC.

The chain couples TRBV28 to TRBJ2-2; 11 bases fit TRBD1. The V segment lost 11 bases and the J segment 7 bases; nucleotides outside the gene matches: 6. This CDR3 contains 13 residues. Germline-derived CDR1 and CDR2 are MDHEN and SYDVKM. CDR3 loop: CAGGQGVGGELFF. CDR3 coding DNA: TGTGCCGGGGGACAGGGGGTTGGCGGGGAGCTGTTTTTT.

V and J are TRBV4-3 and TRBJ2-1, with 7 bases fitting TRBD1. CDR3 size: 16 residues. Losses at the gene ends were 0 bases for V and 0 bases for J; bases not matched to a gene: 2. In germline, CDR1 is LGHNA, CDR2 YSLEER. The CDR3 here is CASSQDPGGSYNEQFF. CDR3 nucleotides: TGCGCCAGCAGCCAAGATCCAGGGGGCTCCTACAATGAGCAGTTCTTC.

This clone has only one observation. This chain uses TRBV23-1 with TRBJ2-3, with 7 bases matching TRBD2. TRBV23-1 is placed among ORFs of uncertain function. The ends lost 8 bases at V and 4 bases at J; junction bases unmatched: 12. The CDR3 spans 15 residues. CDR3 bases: TGCGCCAGCCACGGCCTAGCGGAGGTCGCAGATACGCAGTATTTT. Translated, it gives CASHGLAEVADTQYF.

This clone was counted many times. CDR3 bases: TGTGCCAGCAGGGGGGGTGAAAAACTGTTTTTT. Protein sequence: CASRGGEKLFF. The genes are TRBV12-3 or TRBV12-4 and TRBJ1-4; tentative D call: TRBD1 (5 bases). The CDR3 runs to 11 residues. V shed 6 bases and J shed 7 bases, with 6 bases lying between them.

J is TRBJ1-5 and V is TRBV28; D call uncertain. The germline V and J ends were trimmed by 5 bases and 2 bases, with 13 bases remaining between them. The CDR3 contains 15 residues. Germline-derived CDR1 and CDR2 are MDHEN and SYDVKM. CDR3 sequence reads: CASSILREGNQPQHF. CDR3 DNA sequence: TGTGCCAGCAGTATCCTTCGGGAGGGCAATCAGCCCCAGCATTTT.

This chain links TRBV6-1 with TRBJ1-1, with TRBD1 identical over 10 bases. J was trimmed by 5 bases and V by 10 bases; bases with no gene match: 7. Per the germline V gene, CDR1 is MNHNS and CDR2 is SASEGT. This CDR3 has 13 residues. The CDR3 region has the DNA TGTGCCACCAAGGGACAGGGGCAAACTGAAGCTTTCTTT. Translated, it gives CATKGQGQTEAFF.

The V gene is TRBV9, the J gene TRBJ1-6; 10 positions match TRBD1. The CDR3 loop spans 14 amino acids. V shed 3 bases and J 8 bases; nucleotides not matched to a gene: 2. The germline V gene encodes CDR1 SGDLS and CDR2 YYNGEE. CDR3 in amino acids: CASSGGQGYSPLHF. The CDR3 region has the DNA TGTGCCAGCAGCGGGGGACAGGGGTATTCACCCCTCCACTTT.

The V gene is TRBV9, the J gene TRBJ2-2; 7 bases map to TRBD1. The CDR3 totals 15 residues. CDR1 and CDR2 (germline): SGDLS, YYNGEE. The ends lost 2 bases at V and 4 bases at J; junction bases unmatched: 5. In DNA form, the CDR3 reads TGTGCCAGCAGCGTCGGACAGGCGTCCACCGGGGAGCTGTTTTTT. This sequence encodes CASSVGQASTGELFF.

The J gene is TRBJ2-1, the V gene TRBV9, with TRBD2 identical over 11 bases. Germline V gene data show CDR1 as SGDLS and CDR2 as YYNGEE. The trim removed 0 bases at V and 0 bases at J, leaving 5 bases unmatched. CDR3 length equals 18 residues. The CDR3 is CASSVASSGRHSYNEQFF. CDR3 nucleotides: TGTGCCAGCAGCGTAGCTTCTAGCGGGAGGCACTCCTACAATGAGCAGTTCTTC.

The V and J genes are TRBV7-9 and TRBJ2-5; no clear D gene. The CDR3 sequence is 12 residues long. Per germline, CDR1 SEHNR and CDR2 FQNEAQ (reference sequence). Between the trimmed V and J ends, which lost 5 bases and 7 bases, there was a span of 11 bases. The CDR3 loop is CASSLSAATQYF. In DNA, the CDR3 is TGTGCCAGCAGCCTCTCCGCGGCGACCCAGTACTTC.

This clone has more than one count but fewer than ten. As DNA, the CDR3 is TGTGCCAGCTCCTCCGACAGTACTAATTCACCCCTCCACTTT. Translating gives CASSSDSTNSPLHF. The chain combines TRBV18 with TRBJ1-6; the D gene is possibly TRBD1 (5 bases). V lost 6 bases and J 6 bases, leaving 12 bases between the germline ends. The CDR3 is made up of 14 amino acids. CDR1 is KGHSH and CDR2 is LQKENI in the germline V gene.

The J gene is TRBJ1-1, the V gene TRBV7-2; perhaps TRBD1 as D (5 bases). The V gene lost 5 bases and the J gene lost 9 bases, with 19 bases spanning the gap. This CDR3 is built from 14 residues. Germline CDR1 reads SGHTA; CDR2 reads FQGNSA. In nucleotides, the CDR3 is TGTGCCAGCAGCGTAAAAGGGGCACTACCGCAAGCTTTCTTT. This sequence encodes CASSVKGALPQAFF.

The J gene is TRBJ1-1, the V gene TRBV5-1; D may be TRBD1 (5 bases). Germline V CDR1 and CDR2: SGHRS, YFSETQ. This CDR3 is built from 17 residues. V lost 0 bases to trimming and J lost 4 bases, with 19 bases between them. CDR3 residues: CASSLVQDGSGGTEAFF. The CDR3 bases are TGCGCCAGCAGCTTGGTTCAAGACGGTTCGGGGGGCACTGAAGCTTTCTTT. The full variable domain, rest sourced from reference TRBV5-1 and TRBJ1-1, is KAGVTQTPRYLIKTRGQQVTLSCSPISGHRSVSWYQQTPGQGLQFLFEYFSETQRNKGNFPGRFSGRQFSNSRSEMNVSTLELGDSALYLCASSLVQDGSGGTEAFFGQGTRLTVV.

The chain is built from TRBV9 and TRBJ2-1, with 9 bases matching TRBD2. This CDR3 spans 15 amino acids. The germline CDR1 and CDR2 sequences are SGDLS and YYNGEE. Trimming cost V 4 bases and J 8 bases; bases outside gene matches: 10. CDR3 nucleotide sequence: TGTGCCAGCAGCTTGGAAGCTAGCGGGACTTATGAGCAGTTCTTC. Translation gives CASSLEASGTYEQFF.